The 21 T cell receptor beta chains given below trace back to one sample, sequenced in a study of tumor-infiltrating lymphocytes in oesophageal squamous cell carcinoma. Each CDR3 protein is one row after TCRdb ran MiXCR on the PCR reads. The sample holds about 14,000 distinct CDR3 sequences; 46% are singletons and the top ten take 40% to 50%. The sequenced sample was blood. These receptors were collected from a male donor with esophageal squamous cell carcinoma.

The chain links TRBV7-6 to TRBJ2-1, with a tentative D call TRBD1 (5 bases). Looked up from germline, CDR1 is SGHVS and CDR2 is FNYEAQ. The CDR3 runs to 16 residues. V lost 5 bases and J 0 bases, leaving 14 bases between the germline ends. The CDR3 region is CASSADTSSSYNEQFF. As DNA, the CDR3 is TGTGCCAGCAGCGCGGACACTTCGAGCTCCTACAATGAGCAGTTCTTC.

The chain has TRBV7-2 and TRBJ2-5; either TRBD1 or TRBD2 may supply D (6 bases each). This CDR3 is built from 14 residues. Germline values: CDR1 SGHTA, CDR2 FQGNSA. With 3 bases removed from V and 2 bases from J, the gap between germline ends came to 10 bases. CDR3 in amino acids: CASSFGGGQETQYF. CDR3 bases: TGTGCCAGCAGCTTCGGAGGGGGGCAAGAGACCCAGTACTTC.

The rearrangement joins TRBV7-4 to TRBJ2-7; 9 bases agree with TRBD1. The DNA matches TRBJ1-2 better at its end, which makes the J call doubtful. Looked up from germline, CDR1 is SGHVT and CDR2 is SQSDAQ. The CDR3 is 14 residues long. Here the CDR3 reads CASTTGQGRYGYTF. DNA of the CDR3: TGTGCCAGCACCACCGGACAGGGGCGCTATGGCTACACCTTC.

This clonotype was observed a few times. CDR3 loop: CASSLNRDRAADTQYF. The CDR3 region has the DNA TGTGCCAGCAGCTTAAATCGGGACAGGGCGGCAGATACGCAGTATTTT. The rearrangement joins TRBV7-6 to TRBJ2-3; TRBD1 matches at 9 bases. Germline-derived CDR1 and CDR2 are SGHVS and FNYEAQ. J lost 4 bases, V lost 2 bases, and 7 bases had no gene match. The CDR3 has 16 residues.

This clonotype is judged large. J is TRBJ2-1 and V is TRBV7-2; 7 bases line up with TRBD2. Germline V gene sequence: CDR1 SGHTA, CDR2 FQGNSA. V trimming: 4 bases; J trimming: 11 bases; junction bases outside the gene matches: 11. The CDR3 is 14 residues long. Here the CDR3 reads CASSYSGTTQKQFF. The CDR3 DNA follows: TGTGCCAGCAGCTACTCCGGGACTACACAGAAGCAGTTCTTC.

The rearrangement links TRBV6-2 or TRBV6-3 to TRBJ2-1, with 8 nucleotides matching TRBD1. This CDR3 has 12 amino acids. The germline V gene has CDR1 MNHEY and CDR2 SVGEGT. Germline trimming cut 8 bases from V and 9 bases from J; bases unmatched to any gene: 6. The CDR3 here is CASAGTGLEQFF. The DNA of the CDR3 is TGTGCCAGCGCCGGGACAGGTCTTGAGCAGTTCTTC.

The chain is built from TRBV7-8 and TRBJ1-4; 8 bases agree with TRBD1. This CDR3 spans 15 amino acids. The V segment lost 1 base and the J segment 8 bases; nucleotides outside the gene matches: 6. Germline V gives CDR1 SGHVS, CDR2 FQNEAQ. The chain's CDR3 is CASSLDPGGWEKLFF. CDR3 nucleotide sequence: TGTGCCAGCAGCTTAGATCCAGGGGGCTGGGAAAAACTGTTTTTT. Complete variable domain (other parts from reference TRBV7-8 and TRBJ1-4): GAGVSQSPRYKVAKRGQDVALRCDPISGHVSLFWYQQALGQGPEFLTYFQNEAQLDKSGLPSDRFFAERPEGSVSTLKIQRTQQEDSAVYLCASSLDPGGWEKLFFGSGTQLSVL.

This clonotype was seen repeatedly, ten times or more. V gene TRBV6-6 combines with J gene TRBJ2-7, with TRBD1 as a possible D gene (6 bases). Germline CDR1 reads MNHNY; CDR2 reads SVGAGI (reference sequence). The CDR3 covers 16 residues. V lost 2 bases and J lost 4, with 18 bases in between. The CDR3 DNA reads as TGTGCCAGCAGTTACAGGAAGACAGGCAAAGGGTACGAGCAGTACTTC. This codes for CASSYRKTGKGYEQYF.

This clonotype was seen many times. The V gene is TRBV6-2 or TRBV6-3, the J gene TRBJ2-7; D gene uncertain. The length of the CDR3 is 12 residues. V was clipped by 1 base and J by 7 bases, with 8 bases between them. Germline lookup yields CDR1 MNHEY and CDR2 SVGEGT. Written as DNA, the CDR3 is TGTGCCAGCAGTTACTTTGGGGATGAGCAGTACTTC. Its protein is CASSYFGDEQYF.

The V call is TRBV4-2, the J call TRBJ2-2; D might be TRBD1 (5 bases). V dropped 1 base and J dropped 5 bases, with 17 bases sitting between them. Germline loops: CDR1 LGHNA, CDR2 YNFKEQ. The CDR3 consists of 17 residues. The CDR3 loop reads CASSQGAYRSGTGELFF. The CDR3 DNA follows: TGTGCCAGCAGCCAAGGGGCTTACAGGAGTGGGACCGGGGAGCTGTTTTTT.

This clonotype appeared a few times. J is TRBJ2-7 and V is TRBV7-8; D unclear. The V gene's germline CDR1 is SGHVS and CDR2 FQNEAQ. The V and J ends lost 0 bases and 2 bases respectively, with 5 bases between them. The CDR3 sequence is 13 residues long. The CDR3 DNA reads as TGTGCCAGCAGCTTAGCTACGACCTACGAGCAGTACTTC. This encodes CASSLATTYEQYF.

The chain couples TRBV7-9 to TRBJ2-7; D possibly corresponds to TRBD1 (6 bases). The end of the DNA aligns better with TRBJ1-2, so the J call may be wrong. CDR1 and CDR2 from the germline V gene are SEHNR and FQNEAQ (reference sequence). The CDR3 contains 15 residues. CDR3 sequence reads: CASSSTRTDINGYTF. In DNA form, the CDR3 reads TGTGCCAGCAGCTCTACGAGGACAGATATCAATGGCTACACCTTC.

This chain uses TRBV7-2 with TRBJ2-6, with D perhaps TRBD1 or TRBD2 (6 bases each). This CDR3 is 15 amino acids long. Trimming took off 5 bases at V and 2 bases at J, with 10 bases between the two ends. CDR1 and CDR2 (germline): SGHTA, FQGNSA. DNA for the CDR3: TGTGCCAGCAGCCTAGGGGGGACTGGGGCCAACGTCCTGACTTTC. It yields the protein CASSLGGTGANVLTF.

Turning to this clonotype: Since the CDR3 does not end with the conserved phenylalanine or tryptophan, this likely comes from a read error. The DNA is omitted, as the CDR3 cannot be located on it reliably, and the CDR3 follows TCRdb's listing. V gene TRBV7-3 combines with J gene TRBJ2-3; TRBD2 was called by the table and not checked on the DNA. The CDR3 is 16 amino acids long, termini counted. Per germline, CDR1 SGHTA and CDR2 FQGTGA. The CDR3 is CASSLREKQETQYFGP.

This clonotype was observed many times. This chain connects TRBV4-1 to TRBJ2-1; D may be TRBD2 (6 bases). V gave up 0 bases and J gave up 8 bases, with 11 bases separating them. The CDR3 has 14 amino acids. Looked up from germline, CDR1 is MGHRA and CDR2 is YSYEKL. The CDR3 nucleotides read TGCGCCAGCAGCCAAGATTCGGGAGTGGATGAGCAGTTCTTC. Protein product: CASSQDSGVDEQFF.

Turning to this clonotype: This CDR3 fails to terminate in the conserved phenylalanine or tryptophan, so it likely reflects a read error. The DNA is omitted, as the CDR3 cannot be located on it reliably, and the CDR3 follows TCRdb's listing. The chain carries TRBV7-8 and TRBJ2-3; TRBD2 is taken as the D call from the table, unchecked against the DNA. The CDR3 is 9 amino acids in total, end residues counted. CDR1 and CDR2 from the germline V gene are SGHVS and FQNEAQ. The CDR3: CASSRLAGG.

In this sample, this clonotype turned up many times. V usage is TRBV28 and J usage is TRBJ2-3; no clear D gene. Germline values: CDR1 MDHEN, CDR2 SYDVKM. Deletions cut 4 bases from V and 1 base from J, with 9 bases between. The CDR3 consists of 14 residues. The CDR3 region is CASSSGGRTDTQYF. CDR3 nucleotides: TGTGCCAGCAGTTCCGGCGGCCGCACAGATACGCAGTATTTT.

This clonotype occurred once. This chain joins TRBV7-2 and TRBJ2-3; D call uncertain. Near its end, the DNA agrees better with TRBJ2-7, so the J call may be wrong. Germline lookup yields CDR1 SGHTA and CDR2 FQGNSA. CDR3 size: 14 residues. Written as DNA, the CDR3 is TGTGCCAGCAGCTTAGTCAAGGGTACCTACGAGCAGTACTTC. This gives the protein CASSLVKGTYEQYF.

This clonotype was counted many times. The chain joins TRBV5-1 to TRBJ2-5; 10 nucleotides align to TRBD2. This CDR3 has 13 residues. The V gene end was trimmed by 2 bases and the J gene end by 11 bases; junction bases not matched to a gene: 6. CDR1 is SGHRS, CDR2 YFSETQ, per germline. CDR3 bases: TGCGCCAGCAGCTTCGTCCTAGCGGGGGAGCAGTACTTC. Residues: CASSFVLAGEQYF.

The chain carries TRBV6-6 and TRBJ2-7, with D uncertain. TRBJ2-5 matches the DNA end more closely, so the J call is doubtful. CDR3 length: 15 amino acids. The germline gives CDR1 MNHNY, CDR2 SVGAGI (reference sequence). This CDR3 is CASRFVYGLQETQYF. The CDR3 DNA reads as TGTGCCAGCAGATTCGTGTACGGGCTACAAGAGACCCAGTACTTC.

The chain links TRBV7-9 to TRBJ2-3, with D perhaps TRBD2 (6 bases). CDR1 SEHNR and CDR2 FQNEAQ come from the germline V gene (reference sequence). V gave up 6 bases and J gave up 2 bases, with 18 bases separating them. The CDR3 is 16 residues long. Written as DNA, the CDR3 is TGTGCCAGCAGTAGGGGCGGGACGACGGCCACAGATACGCAGTATTTT. Its protein is CASSRGGTTATDTQYF.